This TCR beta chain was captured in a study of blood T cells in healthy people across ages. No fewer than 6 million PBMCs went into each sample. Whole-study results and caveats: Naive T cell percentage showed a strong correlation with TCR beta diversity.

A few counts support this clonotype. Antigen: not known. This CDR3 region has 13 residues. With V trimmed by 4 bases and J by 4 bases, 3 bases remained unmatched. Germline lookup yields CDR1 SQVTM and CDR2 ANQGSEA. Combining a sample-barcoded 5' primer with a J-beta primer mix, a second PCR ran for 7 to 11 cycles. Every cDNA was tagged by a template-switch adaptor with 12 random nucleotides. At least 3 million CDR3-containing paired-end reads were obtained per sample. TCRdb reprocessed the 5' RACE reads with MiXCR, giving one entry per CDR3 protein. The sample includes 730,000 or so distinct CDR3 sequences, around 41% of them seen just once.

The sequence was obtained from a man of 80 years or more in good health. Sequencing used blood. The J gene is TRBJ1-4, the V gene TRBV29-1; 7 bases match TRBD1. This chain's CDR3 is CSVAAGGNEKLFF. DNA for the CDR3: TGCAGCGTTGCGGCAGGGGGTAATGAAAAACTGTTTTTT.